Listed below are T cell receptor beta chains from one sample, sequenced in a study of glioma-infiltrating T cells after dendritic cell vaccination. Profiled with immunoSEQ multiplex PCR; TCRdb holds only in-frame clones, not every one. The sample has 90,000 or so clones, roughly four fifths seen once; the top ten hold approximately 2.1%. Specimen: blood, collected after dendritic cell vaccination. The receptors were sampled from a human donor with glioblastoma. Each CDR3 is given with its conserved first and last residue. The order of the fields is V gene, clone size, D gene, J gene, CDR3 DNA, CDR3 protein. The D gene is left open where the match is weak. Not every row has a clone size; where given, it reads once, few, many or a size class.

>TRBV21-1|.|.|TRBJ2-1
TGTGCCAGCAGCTCACCGGGGACAGAGTTATACAATGAGCAGTTCTTC
CASSSPGTELYNEQFF
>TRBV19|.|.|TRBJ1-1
TGTGCCAGCAGTACAGGGCAACTGAACACTGAAGCTTTCTTT
CASSTGQLNTEAFF
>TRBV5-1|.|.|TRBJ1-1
TGCGCCAGCAGCTTACAGCAGAACACTGAAGCTTTCTTT
CASSLQQNTEAFF
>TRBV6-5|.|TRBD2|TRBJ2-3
TGCGAGCGGGGAAGCACAGATACGCAGTATTTT
CERGSTDTQYF
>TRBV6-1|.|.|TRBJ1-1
TGTGCCAGCAGTGAGTATATTTCCAGTGAAGCTTTCTTT
CASSEYISSEAFF
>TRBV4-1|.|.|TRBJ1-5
TGCGCCAGCAGCCAAGAGGTCAGTACTCTAGGCCCCCAGCATTTT
CASSQEVSTLGPQHF
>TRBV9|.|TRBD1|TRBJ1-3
TGTGCCAGCAGCGTAAGGGCCCGGGACAGCCCGACTTCTGGAAACACCATATATTTT
CASSVRARDSPTSGNTIYF
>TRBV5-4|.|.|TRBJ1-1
TGTGCCAGCACCAAGGGGGGGCAGGCAATGAACACTGAAGCTTTCTTT
CASTKGGQAMNTEAFF
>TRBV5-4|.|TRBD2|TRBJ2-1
TGTGCCAGCAGCGGACTAGCGAGTTACAATGAGCAGTTCTTC
CASSGLASYNEQFF
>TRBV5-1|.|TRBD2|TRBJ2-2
TGCGCCAGCAGCTTGATAGGACTAGCGGGAGAGTTGGCCGGGGAGCTGTTTTTT
CASSLIGLAGELAGELFF
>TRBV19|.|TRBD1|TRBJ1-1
TGTGCCAGTAGTACCGGGACAGGCTCTGAAGCTTTCTTT
CASSTGTGSEAFF
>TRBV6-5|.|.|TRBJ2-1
TGTGCCAGCAGTTACTCGCCCCGGGGAACCTACAATGAGCAGTTCTTC
CASSYSPRGTYNEQFF
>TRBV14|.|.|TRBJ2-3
TGTGCCAGCAGCCTGGACTACCGTACGCAGTATTTT
CASSLDYRTQYF
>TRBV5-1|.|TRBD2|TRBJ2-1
TGCGCCAGCAGCTTCGGACTAGCGGGGAGCTCCTACAATGAGCAGTTCTTC
CASSFGLAGSSYNEQFF
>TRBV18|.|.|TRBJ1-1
TGTGCCAGCTCACCCCGCAGAATGAACACTGAAGCTTTCTTT
CASSPRRMNTEAFF
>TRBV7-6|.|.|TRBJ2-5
TGTGCCAGCAGCTGGGGGGACAGAGAGACCCAGTACTTC
CASSWGDRETQYF
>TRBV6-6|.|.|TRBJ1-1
TGTGCCAGCAGTTACTCGTTGGGCGTTAACACTGAAGCTTTCTTT
CASSYSLGVNTEAFF
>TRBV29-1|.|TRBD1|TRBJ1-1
TGCAGCGTTAAGCTCGGGACAGGGGGCACTGAAGCTTTCTTT
CSVKLGTGGTEAFF
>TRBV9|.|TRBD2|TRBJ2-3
TGTGCCAGCAGCGTAGGGTCTAGCGGAATCACAGATACGCAGTATTTT
CASSVGSSGITDTQYF
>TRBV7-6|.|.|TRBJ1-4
TGTGCCAGCAGCCCCCTCGGGGGGAAGGCACATGAAAAACTGTTTTTT
CASSPLGGKAHEKLFF
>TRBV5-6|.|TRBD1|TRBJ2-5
TGTGCCAGCAGCTTGAACAGGGGGCAAGAGACCCAGTACTTC
CASSLNRGQETQYF
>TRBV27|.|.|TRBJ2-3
TGTGCCAGCAGTTTATGGTGGGGGCTCGGCACAGATACGCAGTATTTT
CASSLWWGLGTDTQYF
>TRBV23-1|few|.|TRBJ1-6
TGCGCCAGCAGCCCCAAGCCAACAGGTGGGGTCCACTTT
CASSPKPTGGVHF
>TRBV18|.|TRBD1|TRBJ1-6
TGTGCCAGCTCAAGAAACGACAGGGGCGTGACCTATAATTCACCCCTCCACTTT
CASSRNDRGVTYNSPLHF
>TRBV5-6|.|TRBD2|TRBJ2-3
TGTGCCAGCAGCTTGGCAAGACTAGCTCTCGACACAGATACGCAGTATTTT
CASSLARLALDTDTQYF
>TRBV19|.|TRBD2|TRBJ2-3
TGTGCCAGTAGTCCCGGGACTAGGGGAACAGATACGCAGTATTTT
CASSPGTRGTDTQYF
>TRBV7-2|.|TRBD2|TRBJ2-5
TGTGCCAGCAGCTTAGGGCTGGGACTAGCGCTTCAAGAGACCCAGTACTTC
CASSLGLGLALQETQYF
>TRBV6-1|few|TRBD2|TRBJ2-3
TGTGCCAGCAGTGAACTAGCGGGAGGGCCAGATACGCAGTATTTT
CASSELAGGPDTQYF
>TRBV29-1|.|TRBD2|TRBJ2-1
TGCAGCGTTGAAGGAGGCCGGACTAGCGGGAGCTACAATGAGCAGTTCTTC
CSVEGGRTSGSYNEQFF
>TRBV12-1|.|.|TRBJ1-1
TGTGCCAGCAGCTCGTCCGGGCAGGCGGGGTCTGAAGCTTTCTTT
CASSSSGQAGSEAFF
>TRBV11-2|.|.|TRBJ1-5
TGTGCCAGCAGCTTAGGGCCCGATAGCAATCAGCCCCAGCATTTT
CASSLGPDSNQPQHF
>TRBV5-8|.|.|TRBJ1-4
TGTGCCAGCAGCTTGGAGCGACCAACTAATGAAAAACTGTTTTTT
CASSLERPTNEKLFF
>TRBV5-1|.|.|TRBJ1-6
TGCGCCAGCAGCTTCACCGGGGATAATTCACCCCTCCACTTT
CASSFTGDNSPLHF
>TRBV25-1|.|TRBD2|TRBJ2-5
TGTGCCAGCAGTGAATATTCCAGCGGGAGATCGGAGACCCAGTACTTC
CASSEYSSGRSETQYF
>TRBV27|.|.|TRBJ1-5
TGTGCCAGCAGTCGAGTTTGGGACAACAATCAGCCCCAGCATTTT
CASSRVWDNNQPQHF
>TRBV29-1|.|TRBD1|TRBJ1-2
TGCAGCGTTGATCGAGGACAGGCCCCCTATGGCTACACCTTC
CSVDRGQAPYGYTF
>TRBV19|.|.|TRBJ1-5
TGTGCCAGTAGGTATGAGGATCAGCCCCAGCATTTT
CASRYEDQPQHF
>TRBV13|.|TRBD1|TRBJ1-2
TGTGCCAGCAGCAGGCAGGGGGCGCGGGGCTACACCTTC
CASSRQGARGYTF
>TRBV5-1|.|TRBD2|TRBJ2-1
TGCGCCAGCACACTAGCGGGAGGGGGGCATGAGCAGTTCTTC
CASTLAGGGHEQFF
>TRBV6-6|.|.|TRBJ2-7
TGTGCCAGCAGTTACTCGGTAGACGAGCAGTACTTC
CASSYSVDEQYF
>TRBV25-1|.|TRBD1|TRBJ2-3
TGTGCCAGCACCGACAGGGTCACAGATACGCAGTATTTT
CASTDRVTDTQYF
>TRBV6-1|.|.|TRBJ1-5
TGTGCCAGCAGTGCCAGGGTACCGGGTGCACAGCCCCAGCATTTT
CASSARVPGAQPQHF
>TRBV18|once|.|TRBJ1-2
TGTGCCAGCTCACCACTAGACTTGCGAGGCTACACCTTC
CASSPLDLRGYTF
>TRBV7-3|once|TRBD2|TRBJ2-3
TGTGCCAGCAGCTTGGCGGGAGGGCCAAACGTCAGGCAGTATTTT
CASSLAGGPNVRQYF
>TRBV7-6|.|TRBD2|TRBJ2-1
TGTGCCAGCAGCTCGACTAGCGGGAGCTCCTACAATGAGCAGTTCTTC
CASSSTSGSSYNEQFF
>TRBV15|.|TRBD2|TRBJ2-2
TGTGCCACCAGCAGAGATCGGACTAGCGGGTCGGTGGTAAGGACCGGGGAGCTGTTTTTT
CATSRDRTSGSVVRTGELFF
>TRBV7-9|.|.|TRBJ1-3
TGTGCCAGCAGCTTACTCAGGGTCGGAAACACCATATATTTT
CASSLLRVGNTIYF
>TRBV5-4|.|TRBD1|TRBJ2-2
TGTGCCAGCACGCAAGACAGGGGGGACACCGGGGAGCTGTTTTTT
CASTQDRGDTGELFF
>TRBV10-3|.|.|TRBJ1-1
TGTGCCACCAAACCAGGGAACACTGAAGCTTTCTTT
CATKPGNTEAFF
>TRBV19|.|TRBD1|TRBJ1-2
TGTGCCAGTAGTGCTCCGGGACAGGGGGCCGGAGGGTACACCTTC
CASSAPGQGAGGYTF